In this sample, the clone carrying this T cell receptor (beta chain) turned up a few times. As yet, its antigen is unknown. These data belong to a study of metastatic and nonmetastatic thyroid tumors. Looking at the study overall: Blood and tumor or nodule tissue repertoires from malignant and benign thyroid patients were compared. General observations from the study: Benign nodules reportedly had significantly lower TCR beta diversity than malignant thyroid tumors in blood and tumor.

CDR1 is MNHNS and CDR2 is SASEGT in the germline V gene. Trimming left V 5 bases short and J 10 bases short, with 12 bases between. The CDR3 is 13 amino acids. Not a single patient had been given any form of treatment at any point before undergoing thyroid surgery. In the authors' workflow: For papillary thyroid cancer, a distant-metastasis classifier was constructed from CDR3 differences observed across clinicopathological groups. TCRdb reanalyzed the PCR reads via MiXCR. It is TCRdb's table, rather than the study itself, that gives the V and J calls and clone size. The profile shows 16,000 or so clones, roughly 24% of them singletons.

The TCR sequence derives from a female donor with papillary thyroid cancer or a benign thyroid nodule (not recorded which). Some clones in this sample may be carry-over from other donors' samples. The chain uses TRBV6-1 and TRBJ1-6; D possibly corresponds to TRBD1 (6 bases). The material sequenced was adjacent normal tissue. The chain's CDR3 is CASSLGQHSPLHF. CDR3 DNA sequence: TGTGCCAGCAGTCTAGGACAGCACTCACCCCTCCACTTT.